This TCR beta chain was identified in a study of T cell repertoires in cytomegalovirus infection. Study-wide context: As its CMV epitopes, the study selected recently identified HLA-C-restricted and well-studied HLA-B-restricted targets.

TCRdb independently ran MiXCR on the reads; one entry per CDR3 protein. The table has 550,000 to 700,000 distinct CDR3 sequences, about 39% seen once; the top ten hold 48%. Only a few counts were recorded for this clonotype. Its antigen is not known. V shed 6 bases, J shed 5 bases, and the junction held 7 bases outside the gene matches. CDR3 size: 13 residues. The sequenced sample was cultured PBMCs, obtained from culture after CMV antigen stimulation. This TCR was sampled from a human donor in good health (CMV status not recorded). Some clones in this sample may be carry-over from other donors' samples. The chain has TRBV12-3 or TRBV12-4 and TRBJ2-7; the match to TRBD2 covers 7 bases. In DNA form, the CDR3 reads TGTGCCAGCAGCGAAGCGGGGTCCCACGAGCAGTACTTC. It yields the protein CASSEAGSHEQYF.